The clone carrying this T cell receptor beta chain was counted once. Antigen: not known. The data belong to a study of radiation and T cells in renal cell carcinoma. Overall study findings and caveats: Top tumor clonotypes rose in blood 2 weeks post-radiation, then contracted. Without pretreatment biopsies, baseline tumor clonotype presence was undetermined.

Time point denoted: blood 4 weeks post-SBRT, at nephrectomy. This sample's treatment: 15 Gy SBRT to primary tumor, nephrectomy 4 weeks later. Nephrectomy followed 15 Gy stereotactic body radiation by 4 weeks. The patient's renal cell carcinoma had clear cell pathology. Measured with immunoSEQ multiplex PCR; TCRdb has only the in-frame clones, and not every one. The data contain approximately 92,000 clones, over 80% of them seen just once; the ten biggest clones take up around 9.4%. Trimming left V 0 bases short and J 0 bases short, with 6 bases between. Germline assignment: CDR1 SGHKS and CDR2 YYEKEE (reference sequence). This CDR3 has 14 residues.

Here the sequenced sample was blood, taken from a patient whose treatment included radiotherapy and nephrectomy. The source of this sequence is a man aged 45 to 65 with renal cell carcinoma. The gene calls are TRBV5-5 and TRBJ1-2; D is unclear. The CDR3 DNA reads TGTGCCAGCAGCTTGGACGGCCCTAACTATGGCTACACCTTC. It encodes CASSLDGPNYGYTF.